This T cell receptor beta chain was profiled in a study of T cells expressing NK-cell markers. Study-wide background: Most of the eight sequenced donors were HCMV-seropositive; one was seronegative.

Study-level points and caveats: Topping the CD3+CD56-NKG2C+ fraction as well were these clonotypes, in four donors. The study left the HCMV specificity of expanded NKG2C+ T cell clones unresolved.

Note on this clonotype: Its antigen is as yet unknown.

Making the TCR beta cDNA relied on 5'RACE template switching with UMIs. Reprocessing the 5' RACE reads, TCRdb reports a single entry for every CDR3 protein and omits DNA. The sample data list 500,000 to 600,000 distinct CDR3 sequences. The germline V gene encodes CDR1 SGHRS and CDR2 YFSETQ. The CDR3 extends over 13 amino acids. The chain combines TRBV5-1 with TRBJ1-1. The TCR comes from a young man in good health. The sample was blood T cells: a sorted CD56 or NKG2C T cell subset, CD4+ or CD8+ T cells, or bulk PBMC T cells (not recorded which). The CDR3 sequence is CASSLLSNTEAFF.